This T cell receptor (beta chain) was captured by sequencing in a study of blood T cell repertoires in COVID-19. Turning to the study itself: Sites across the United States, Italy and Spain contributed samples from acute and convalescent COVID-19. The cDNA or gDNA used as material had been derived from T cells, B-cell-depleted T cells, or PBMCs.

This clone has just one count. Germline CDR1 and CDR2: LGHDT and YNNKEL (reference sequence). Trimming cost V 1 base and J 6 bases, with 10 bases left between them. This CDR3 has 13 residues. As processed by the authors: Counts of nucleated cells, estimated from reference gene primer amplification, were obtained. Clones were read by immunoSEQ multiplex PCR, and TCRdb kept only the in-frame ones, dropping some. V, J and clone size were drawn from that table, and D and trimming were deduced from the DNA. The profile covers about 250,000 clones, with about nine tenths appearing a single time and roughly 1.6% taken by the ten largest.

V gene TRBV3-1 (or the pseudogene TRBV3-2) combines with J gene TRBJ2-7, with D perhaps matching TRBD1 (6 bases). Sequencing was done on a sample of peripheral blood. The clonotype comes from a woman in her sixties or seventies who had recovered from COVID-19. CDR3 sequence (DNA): TGTGCCAGCAGCCAAGTCCCAGGGGTCGAGCAGTACTTC. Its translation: CASSQVPGVEQYF.